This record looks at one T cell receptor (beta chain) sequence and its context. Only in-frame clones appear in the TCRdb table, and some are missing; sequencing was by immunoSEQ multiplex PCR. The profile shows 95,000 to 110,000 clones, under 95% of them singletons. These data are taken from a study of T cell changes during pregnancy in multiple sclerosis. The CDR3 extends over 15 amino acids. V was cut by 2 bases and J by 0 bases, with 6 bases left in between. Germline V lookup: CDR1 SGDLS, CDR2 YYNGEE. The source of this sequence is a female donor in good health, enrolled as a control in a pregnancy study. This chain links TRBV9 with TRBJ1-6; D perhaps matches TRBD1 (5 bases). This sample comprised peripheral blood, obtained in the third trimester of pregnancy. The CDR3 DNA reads TGTGCCAGCAGCGTGGGGCACTCCTATAATTCACCCCTCCACTTT. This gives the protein CASSVGHSYNSPLHF. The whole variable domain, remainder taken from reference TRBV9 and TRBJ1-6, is DSGVTQTPKHLITATGQRVTLRCSPRSGDLSVYWYQQSLDQGLQFLIQYYNGEERAKGNILERFSAQQFPDLHSELNLSSLELGDSALYFCASSVGHSYNSPLHFGNGTRLTVT.